This T cell receptor (beta chain) was documented in a study of CD8 T cells in ankylosing spondylitis. A remark on this clonotype: Its antigen is not known.

Overall study findings and caveats: Earlier reports found some motif variants in synovial fluid and blood in reactive arthritis. What seemed typical of ankylosing spondylitis blood was a TCR beta motif built from roughly eight highly homologous variants.

There are 13 residues in the CDR3. The V gene lost 7 bases and the J gene lost 1 base, with 11 bases spanning the gap. The germline CDR1 and CDR2 sequences are LGHDT and YNNKEL (reference sequence). TCRdb ran MiXCR on the 5' RACE reads and lists one entry per CDR3 protein. This table holds around 390,000 distinct CDR3 sequences, around 22% found once. The sample was blood, either unsorted or a sorted T cell fraction (not recorded which). The chain combines TRBV3-1 with TRBJ2-7, with TRBD1 as a possible D gene (6 bases). The source is a male donor with ankylosing spondylitis. The CDR3 sequence: CASTPTGSYEQYF. The CDR3 DNA reads as TGTGCCAGCACCCCGACAGGTTCCTACGAGCAGTACTTC.